This T cell receptor (beta chain) was obtained from a study of blood T cell repertoires in COVID-19. Overall study: The United States, Italy and Spain were the sources of the acute and convalescent COVID-19 samples. T cells, B-cell-depleted T cells, or PBMCs supplied cDNA or gDNA.

Some clones are missing from TCRdb's copy, which holds only in-frame ones; the method was immunoSEQ multiplex PCR. The table includes tens of thousands of clones, around nine tenths detected once. This CDR3 has 15 amino acids. Germline-derived CDR1 and CDR2 are LGHDT and YNNKEL (reference sequence). Trimming took off 0 bases at V and 7 bases at J, with 10 bases between the two ends. This clonotype was obtained from a human donor in a cohort sampled during active COVID-19. The source material was peripheral blood. This rearrangement joins TRBV3-1 (or the pseudogene TRBV3-2) to TRBJ1-6; D ambiguous. CDR3 protein: CASSQEAGLNSPLHF. In nucleotides, the CDR3 is TGTGCCAGCAGCCAAGAAGCCGGACTAAATTCACCCCTCCACTTT.